This T cell receptor beta chain was sequenced during a study of blood T cell repertoires in COVID-19. Study as a whole: Italy, Spain and the United States were the sources of the convalescent and acute COVID-19 samples. T cells, B-cell-depleted T cells, or PBMCs provided the cDNA or gDNA that served as material.

Germline V gene sequence: CDR1 SGHRS, CDR2 YFSETQ. V gave up 1 base and J gave up 6 bases, with 13 bases separating them. The length of the CDR3 is 15 residues. As processed by the authors: Reference gene primer amplification gave nucleated cell count estimates. The repertoire was sequenced with immunoSEQ multiplex PCR; TCRdb's copy has only in-frame clones and lacks some. The V and J calls and clone size come from that table; D and trimming were worked out from the DNA. The sample lists over 55,000 clones; about 90% were seen once. The clonotype originates from a man in his fifties or sixties with active COVID-19. The sequenced material came from peripheral blood. The chain employs TRBV5-1 and TRBJ1-4; D uncertain. The CDR3 sequence is CASSLTAGADEKLFF. CDR3 nucleotides: TGCGCCAGCAGCTTGACGGCGGGAGCAGATGAAAAACTGTTTTTT.